These T cell receptor beta chains were read from a single sample in a study of regulatory T cells in long-lasting Graves disease. TCRdb called the multiplex PCR reads again in MiXCR, with one record for every CDR3 protein. This table holds about 540,000 distinct CDR3 sequences, approximately 12% found once. These sequences were also reported in another study, on T cells in Graves' hyperthyroidism and ophthalmopathy.

The specimen comprised peripheral blood mononuclear cells (PBMCs), sampled at new diagnosis, from a patient treated with antithyroid drugs. These receptors were collected from a man in his thirties or forties with Graves disease. CDR3s include the opening cysteine and the closing phenylalanine or tryptophan. D genes are given only for firm matches. Some rows mark clone size as missing; the rest say once, few, many or name a class of expanded clone.

v_call,d_call,clone_size,j_call,cdr3_aa
TRBV20-1,NA,NA,TRBJ2-4,CSASGELAKNIQYF
TRBV12-3/TRBV12-4,NA,many,TRBJ1-4,CASSLTRNEKLFF
TRBV19,NA,few,TRBJ2-2,CASSGGRDQLAVYTGELFF
TRBV9,NA,NA,TRBJ2-1,CASSVGPSSYNEQFF
TRBV7-2,NA,few,TRBJ1-6,CASSLEAWGVGSPLHF
TRBV5-1,NA,NA,TRBJ1-1,CASSLVPAMNTEAFF
TRBV20-1,NA,few,TRBJ2-3,CSASVFPGGRDTQYF
TRBV24-1,NA,many,TRBJ1-4,CATRDGAEEKLFF
TRBV18,NA,NA,TRBJ2-3,CASSPTQGGTDTQYF
TRBV20-1,NA,NA,TRBJ2-5,CSALGIWETQYF
TRBV6-2/TRBV6-3,NA,few,TRBJ2-7,CASSEARGSAYEQYF
TRBV20-1,TRBD2,many,TRBJ2-1,CSASSLASGSGGGEQFF
TRBV11-2,TRBD2,many,TRBJ2-3,CASSRQGGSPADTQYF
TRBV9,NA,few,TRBJ2-4,CASSVGKRVEAKNIQYF
TRBV7-9,NA,few,TRBJ2-7,CASSLPTRETRTSYEQYF
TRBV24-1,TRBD1,many,TRBJ2-7,CATSKDRGDEQYF
TRBV30,NA,few,TRBJ1-5,CACRILGSFDQHF
TRBV12-3/TRBV12-4,TRBD1,many,TRBJ1-2,CASSFQGDYGYTF
TRBV14,TRBD1,NA,TRBJ1-6,CASSQLTGQGANSPLHF
TRBV12-3/TRBV12-4,TRBD2,many,TRBJ2-5,CASSSGTSGSLRWETQYF
TRBV2,NA,many,TRBJ2-7,CASGGEQYF
TRBV29-1,NA,NA,TRBJ2-3,CSVRVGPSTDTQYF
TRBV5-6,TRBD1,many,TRBJ2-5,CASSLEGQGLYQETQYF
TRBV3-1,NA,NA,NA,CASSQVVGGTYEQYF
TRBV18,TRBD1,NA,TRBJ1-1,CASSRRDRVTEAFF
TRBV5-1,NA,many,TRBJ2-7,CASKKGGSYEQYF
TRBV10-3,NA,many,TRBJ2-2,CAISDTGNTGELFF
TRBV24-1,NA,NA,TRBJ1-2,CATSGTRGYGYTF
TRBV18,TRBD2,few,TRBJ2-5,CASSPQAGEETQYF
TRBV5-5,TRBD1,many,TRBJ2-7,CASSVTMGQTVYEQYF
TRBV7-2,TRBD2,few,TRBJ2-1,CASSPHASGLYNEQFF
TRBV5-6,TRBD2,few,TRBJ2-1,CASSFTSGVYNEQFF
TRBV2,NA,many,TRBJ2-3,CASGRIGF
TRBV24-1,NA,many,TRBJ2-2,CATSDGLGLGGELFF
TRBV11-3,NA,many,TRBJ2-3,CASSRSNSVADTQYF
TRBV6-2/TRBV6-3,NA,many,TRBJ2-5,CASRASDSGGETQYF
TRBV3-1,TRBD1,few,TRBJ1-6,CASSPPGGTNSPLHF
TRBV20-1,NA,many,TRBJ1-5,CSARGYLGRDSNQPQHF
TRBV6-1,NA,few,TRBJ1-3,CASRSRFSGNTIYF